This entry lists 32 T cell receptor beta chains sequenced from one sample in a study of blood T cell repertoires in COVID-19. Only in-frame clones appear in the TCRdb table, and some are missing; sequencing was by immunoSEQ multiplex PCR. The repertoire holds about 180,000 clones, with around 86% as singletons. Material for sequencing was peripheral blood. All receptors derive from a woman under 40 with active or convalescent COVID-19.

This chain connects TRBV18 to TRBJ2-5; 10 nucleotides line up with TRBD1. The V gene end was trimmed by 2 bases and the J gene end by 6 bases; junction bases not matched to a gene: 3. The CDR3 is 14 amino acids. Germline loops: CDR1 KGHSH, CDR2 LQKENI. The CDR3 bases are TGTGCCAGCTCACCAGGGACAGGGGTGAAGACCCAGTACTTC. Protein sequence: CASSPGTGVKTQYF.

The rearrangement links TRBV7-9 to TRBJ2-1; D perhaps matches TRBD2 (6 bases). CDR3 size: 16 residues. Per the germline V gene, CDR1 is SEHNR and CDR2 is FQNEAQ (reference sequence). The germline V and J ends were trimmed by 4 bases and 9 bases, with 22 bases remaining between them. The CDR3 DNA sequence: TGTGCCAGCAGCTACTCGCCGGGACTCGAGGTGGGTGAGCAGTTCTTC. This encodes CASSYSPGLEVGEQFF. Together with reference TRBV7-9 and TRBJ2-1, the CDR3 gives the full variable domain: DTGVSQNPRHKITKRGQNVTFRCDPISEHNRLYWYRQTLGQGPEFLTYFQNEAQLEKSRLLSDRFSAERPKGSFSTLEIQRTEQGDSAMYLCASSYSPGLEVGEQFFGPGTRLTVL.

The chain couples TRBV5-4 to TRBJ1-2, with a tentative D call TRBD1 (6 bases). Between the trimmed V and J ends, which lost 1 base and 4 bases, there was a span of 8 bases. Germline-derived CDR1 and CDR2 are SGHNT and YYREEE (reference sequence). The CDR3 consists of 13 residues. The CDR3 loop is CASSLQGLYGYTF. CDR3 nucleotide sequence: TGTGCCAGCAGCTTGCAGGGGCTCTATGGCTACACCTTC.

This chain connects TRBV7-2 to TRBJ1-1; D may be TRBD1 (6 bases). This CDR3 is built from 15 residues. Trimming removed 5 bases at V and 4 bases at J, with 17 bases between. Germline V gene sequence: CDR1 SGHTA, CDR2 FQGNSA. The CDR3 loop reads CASSPQGRGSTEAFF. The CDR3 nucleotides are TGTGCCAGCAGCCCCCAAGGCAGGGGTAGCACTGAAGCTTTCTTT.

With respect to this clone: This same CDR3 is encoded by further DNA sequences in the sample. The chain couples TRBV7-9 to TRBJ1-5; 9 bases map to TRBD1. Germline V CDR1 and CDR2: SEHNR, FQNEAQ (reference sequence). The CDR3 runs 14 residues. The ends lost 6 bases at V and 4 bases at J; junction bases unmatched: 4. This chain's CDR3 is CASSSGQGNQPQHF. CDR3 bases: TGTGCCAGCAGTTCTGGACAGGGGAATCAGCCCCAGCATTTT.

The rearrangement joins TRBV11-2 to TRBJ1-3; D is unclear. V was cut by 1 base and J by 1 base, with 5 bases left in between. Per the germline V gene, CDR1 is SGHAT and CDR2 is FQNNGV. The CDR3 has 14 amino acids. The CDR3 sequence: CASSLARSGNTIYF. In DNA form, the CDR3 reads TGTGCCAGCAGCTTAGCTAGATCTGGAAACACCATATATTTT.

In nucleotides, the CDR3 is TGTGCCAGCAGCTTTTATAGCGTCAACACCGGGGAGCTGTTTTTT. This sequence encodes CASSFYSVNTGELFF. The chain has TRBV5-4 and TRBJ2-2; perhaps TRBD2 as D (5 bases). V was shortened by 2 bases and J by 2 bases, with 10 bases between the two germline ends. From germline, CDR1 is SGHNT and CDR2 YYREEE (reference sequence). This CDR3 has 15 amino acids. The entire variable domain, with the rest obtained from reference TRBV5-4 and TRBJ2-2, is as follows: ETGVTQSPTHLIKTRGQQVTLRCSSQSGHNTVSWYQQALGQGPQFIFQYYREEENGRGNFPPRFSGLQFPNYSSELNVNALELDDSALYLCASSFYSVNTGELFFGEGSRLTVL.

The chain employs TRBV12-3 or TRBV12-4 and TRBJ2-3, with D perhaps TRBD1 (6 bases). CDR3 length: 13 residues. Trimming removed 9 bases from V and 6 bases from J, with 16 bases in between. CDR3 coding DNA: TGTGCCAGTTCCAGGGGACCGGGCGATACGCAGTATTTT. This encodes CASSRGPGDTQYF.

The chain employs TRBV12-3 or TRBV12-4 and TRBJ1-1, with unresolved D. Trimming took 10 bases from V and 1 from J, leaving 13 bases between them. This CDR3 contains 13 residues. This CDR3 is CATASRRNTEAFF. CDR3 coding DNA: TGTGCCACGGCTTCGAGGAGGAACACTGAAGCTTTCTTT.

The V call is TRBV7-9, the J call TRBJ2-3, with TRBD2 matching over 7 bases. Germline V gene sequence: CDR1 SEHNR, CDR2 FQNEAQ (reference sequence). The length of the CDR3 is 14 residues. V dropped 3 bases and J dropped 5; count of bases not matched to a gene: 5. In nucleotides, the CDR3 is TGTGCCAGCAGCTTGATGACGGGGGGAGATACGCAGTATTTT. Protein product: CASSLMTGGDTQYF.

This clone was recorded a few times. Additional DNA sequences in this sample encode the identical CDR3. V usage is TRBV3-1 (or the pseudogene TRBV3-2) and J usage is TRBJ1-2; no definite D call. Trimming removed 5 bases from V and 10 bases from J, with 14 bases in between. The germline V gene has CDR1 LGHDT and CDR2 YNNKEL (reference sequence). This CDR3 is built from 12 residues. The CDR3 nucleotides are TGTGCCAGCAGCTCCGGGGAGAGGGACTACACCTTC. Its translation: CASSSGERDYTF.

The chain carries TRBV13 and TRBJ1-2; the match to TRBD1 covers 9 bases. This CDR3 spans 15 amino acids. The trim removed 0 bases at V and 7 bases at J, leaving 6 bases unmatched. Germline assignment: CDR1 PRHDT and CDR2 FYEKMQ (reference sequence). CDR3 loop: CASSLGRDRDGGYTF. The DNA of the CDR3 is TGTGCCAGCAGCTTAGGCCGGGACAGGGATGGTGGCTACACCTTC.

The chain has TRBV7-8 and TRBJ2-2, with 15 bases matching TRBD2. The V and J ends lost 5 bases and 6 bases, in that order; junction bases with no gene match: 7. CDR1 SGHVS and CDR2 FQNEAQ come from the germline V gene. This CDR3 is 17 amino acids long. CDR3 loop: CASSAWTSGGVPGELFF. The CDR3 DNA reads TGTGCCAGCAGCGCCTGGACTAGCGGGGGGGTCCCCGGGGAGCTGTTTTTT. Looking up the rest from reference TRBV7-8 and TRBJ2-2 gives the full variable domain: GAGVSQSPRYKVAKRGQDVALRCDPISGHVSLFWYQQALGQGPEFLTYFQNEAQLDKSGLPSDRFFAERPEGSVSTLKIQRTQQEDSAVYLCASSAWTSGGVPGELFFGEGSRLTVL.

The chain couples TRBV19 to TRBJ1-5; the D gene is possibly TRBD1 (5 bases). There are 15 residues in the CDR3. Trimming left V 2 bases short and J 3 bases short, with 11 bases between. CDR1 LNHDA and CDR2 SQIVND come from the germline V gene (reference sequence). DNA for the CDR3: TGTGCCAGTAGTATACCCAGGGAGGTCAATCAGCCCCAGCATTTT. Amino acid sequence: CASSIPREVNQPQHF.

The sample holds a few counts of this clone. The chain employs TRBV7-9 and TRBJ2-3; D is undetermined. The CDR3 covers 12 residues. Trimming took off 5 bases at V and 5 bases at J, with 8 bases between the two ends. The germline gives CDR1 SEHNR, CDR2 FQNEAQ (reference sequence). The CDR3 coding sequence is TGTGCCAGCAGCCCGAGCCGAGATACGCAGTATTTT. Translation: CASSPSRDTQYF. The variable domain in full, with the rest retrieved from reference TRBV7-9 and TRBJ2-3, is DTGVSQNPRHKITKRGQNVTFRCDPISEHNRLYWYRQTLGQGPEFLTYFQNEAQLEKSRLLSDRFSAERPKGSFSTLEIQRTEQGDSAMYLCASSPSRDTQYFGPGTRLTVL.

The chain's CDR3 is CASSEEGGQPQHF. In nucleotides, the CDR3 is TGTGCCAGCAGTGAAGAGGGAGGTCAGCCCCAGCATTTT. The V gene is TRBV2, the J gene TRBJ1-5; D not certain. The CDR3 has 13 residues. V was cut by 1 base and J by 6 bases, with 7 bases left in between. Germline V gene sequence: CDR1 SNHLY, CDR2 FYNNEI.

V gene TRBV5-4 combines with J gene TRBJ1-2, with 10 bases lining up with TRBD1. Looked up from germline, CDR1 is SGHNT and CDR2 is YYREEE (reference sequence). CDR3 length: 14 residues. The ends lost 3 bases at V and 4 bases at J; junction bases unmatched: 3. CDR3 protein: CASSSGQGGYGYTF. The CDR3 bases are TGTGCCAGCAGCTCTGGACAGGGGGGCTATGGCTACACCTTC.

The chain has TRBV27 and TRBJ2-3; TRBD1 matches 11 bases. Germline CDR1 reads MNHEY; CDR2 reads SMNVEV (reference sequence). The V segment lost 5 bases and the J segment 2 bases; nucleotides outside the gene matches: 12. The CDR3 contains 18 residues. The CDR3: CASSKDRGRPDYTDTQYF. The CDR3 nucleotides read TGTGCCAGCAGTAAGGACAGGGGGCGACCCGATTACACAGATACGCAGTATTTT.

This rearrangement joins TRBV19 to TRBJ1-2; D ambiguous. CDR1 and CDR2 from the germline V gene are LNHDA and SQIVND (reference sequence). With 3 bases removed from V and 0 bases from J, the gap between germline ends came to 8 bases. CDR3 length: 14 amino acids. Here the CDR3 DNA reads TGTGCCAGTAGTATTCGGGGTTCTAACTATGGCTACACCTTC. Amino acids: CASSIRGSNYGYTF.

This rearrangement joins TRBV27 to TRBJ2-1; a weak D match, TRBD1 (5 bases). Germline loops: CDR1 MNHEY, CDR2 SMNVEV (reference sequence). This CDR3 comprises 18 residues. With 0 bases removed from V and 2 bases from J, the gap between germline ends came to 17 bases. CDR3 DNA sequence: TGTGCCAGCAGTTTATCGACCCACCAGGGATACGCCTACAATGAGCAGTTCTTC. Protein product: CASSLSTHQGYAYNEQFF.

The CDR3 nucleotides are TGTGCCAGCAGTTACGAGGCTTCTGGAAACACCATATATTTT. Residues: CASSYEASGNTIYF. The chain links TRBV6-5 to TRBJ1-3; no clear D. In germline, CDR1 is MNHEY, CDR2 SVGAGI. CDR3 length: 14 residues. V lost 2 bases and J 1 base, leaving 6 bases between the germline ends.

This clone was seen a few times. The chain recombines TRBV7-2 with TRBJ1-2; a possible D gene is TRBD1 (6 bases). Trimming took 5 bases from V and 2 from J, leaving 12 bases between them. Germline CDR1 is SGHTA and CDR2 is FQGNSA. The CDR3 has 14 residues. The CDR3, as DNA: TGTGCCAGCAGCCATCGGCAGGGGAACTATGGCTACACCTTC. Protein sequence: CASSHRQGNYGYTF.

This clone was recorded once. In DNA, the CDR3 is TGTGCCAGCAGCCCCAGACAGGGGCACCAAGAGACCCAGTACTTC. Residues: CASSPRQGHQETQYF. The genes are TRBV9 and TRBJ2-5, with 8 bases fitting TRBD1. Germline V gives CDR1 SGDLS, CDR2 YYNGEE. The CDR3 consists of 15 residues. J lost 0 bases, V lost 4 bases, and 5 bases had no gene match.

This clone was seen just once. The CDR3 protein is CASSIDPSRPKTENQPQHF. The CDR3 nucleotides read TGTGCCAGTAGTATAGATCCGTCTCGTCCGAAGACAGAGAATCAGCCCCAGCATTTT. This sequence joins TRBV19 and TRBJ1-5, with D possibly being TRBD1 (5 bases). Germline CDR1 is LNHDA and CDR2 is SQIVND (reference sequence). The CDR3 runs to 19 residues. Trimming removed 0 bases from V and 4 bases from J, with 22 bases in between.

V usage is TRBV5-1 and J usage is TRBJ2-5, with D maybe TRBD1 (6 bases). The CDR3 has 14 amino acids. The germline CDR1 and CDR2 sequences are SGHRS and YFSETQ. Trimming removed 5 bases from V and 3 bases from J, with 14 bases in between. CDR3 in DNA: TGCGCCAGCAGTGAGGGGGATGCGAAAGAGACCCAGTACTTC. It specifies CASSEGDAKETQYF. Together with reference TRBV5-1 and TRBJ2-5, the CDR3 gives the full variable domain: KAGVTQTPRYLIKTRGQQVTLSCSPISGHRSVSWYQQTPGQGLQFLFEYFSETQRNKGNFPGRFSGRQFSNSRSEMNVSTLELGDSALYLCASSEGDAKETQYFGPGTRLLVL.

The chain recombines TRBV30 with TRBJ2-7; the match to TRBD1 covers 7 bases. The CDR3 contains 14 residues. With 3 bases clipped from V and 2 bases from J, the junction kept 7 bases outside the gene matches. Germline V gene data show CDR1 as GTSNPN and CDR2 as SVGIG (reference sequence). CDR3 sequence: CAWREGTAAYEQYF. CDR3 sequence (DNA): TGTGCCTGGAGGGAAGGGACAGCAGCCTACGAGCAGTACTTC.

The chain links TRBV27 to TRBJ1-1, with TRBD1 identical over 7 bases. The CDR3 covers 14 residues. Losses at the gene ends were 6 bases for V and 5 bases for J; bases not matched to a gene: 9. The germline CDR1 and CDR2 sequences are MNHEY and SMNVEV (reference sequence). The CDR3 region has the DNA TGTGCCAGCAGCCCCCAGGGGGGAGGAACTGAAGCTTTCTTT. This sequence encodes CASSPQGGGTEAFF.

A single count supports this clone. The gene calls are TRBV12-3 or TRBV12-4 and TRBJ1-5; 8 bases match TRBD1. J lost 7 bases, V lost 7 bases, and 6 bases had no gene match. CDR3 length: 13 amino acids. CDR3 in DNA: TGTGCCAGCAATACGGGACAGGAGCAGCCCCAGCATTTT. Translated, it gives CASNTGQEQPQHF.

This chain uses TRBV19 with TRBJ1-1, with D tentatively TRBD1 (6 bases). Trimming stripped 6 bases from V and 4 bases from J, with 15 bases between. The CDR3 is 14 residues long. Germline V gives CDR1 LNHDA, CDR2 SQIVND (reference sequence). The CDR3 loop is CASRTQTGGTEAFF. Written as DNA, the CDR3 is TGTGCCAGTAGGACACAGACAGGAGGCACTGAAGCTTTCTTT.

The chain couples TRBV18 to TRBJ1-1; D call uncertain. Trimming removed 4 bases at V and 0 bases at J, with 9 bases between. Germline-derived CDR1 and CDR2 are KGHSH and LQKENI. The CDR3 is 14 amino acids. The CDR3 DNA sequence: TGTGCCAGCTCACGTGAGATTATGAACACTGAAGCTTTCTTT. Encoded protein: CASSREIMNTEAFF.

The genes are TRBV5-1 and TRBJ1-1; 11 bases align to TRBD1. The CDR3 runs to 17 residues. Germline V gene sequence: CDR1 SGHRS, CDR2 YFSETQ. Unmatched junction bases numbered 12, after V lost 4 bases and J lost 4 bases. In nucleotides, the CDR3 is TGCGCCAGCAGCCGCGGAGGTTCCGGGACAGGGGGCACTGAAGCTTTCTTT. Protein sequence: CASSRGGSGTGGTEAFF.

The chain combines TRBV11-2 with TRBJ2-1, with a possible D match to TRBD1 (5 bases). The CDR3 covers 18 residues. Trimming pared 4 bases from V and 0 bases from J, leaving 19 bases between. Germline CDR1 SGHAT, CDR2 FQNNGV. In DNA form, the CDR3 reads TGTGCCAGCAGCTCCCACTCTGTCCGACAGTACTCCTACAATGAGCAGTTCTTC. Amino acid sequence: CASSSHSVRQYSYNEQFF.